The next 24 T cell receptor beta chains were all read from a single sample in a study of blood T cell repertoires in COVID-19. Method: immunoSEQ multiplex PCR; TCRdb's copy keeps in-frame clones and lacks some. The sample gives around 150,000 clones, about 89% of which show up once; 2.5% to 3.5% is in the top ten. The material sequenced was peripheral blood. These receptor sequences come from a man aged 55 to 70 with acute or convalescent COVID-19.

The chain links TRBV5-1 to TRBJ1-3; D unresolved. Germline values: CDR1 SGHRS, CDR2 YFSETQ. The CDR3 covers 14 residues. Trimming shortened V by 5 bases and J by 0 bases, and 9 bases separated the two germline ends. CDR3 in DNA: TGCGCCAGCAGTAGCGGCGGCTCTGGAAACACCATATATTTT. Its protein is CASSSGGSGNTIYF.

The table lists this clone with a count of one. The chain employs TRBV2 and TRBJ2-2, with D tentatively TRBD1 (6 bases). The CDR3 totals 14 residues. From germline, CDR1 is SNHLY and CDR2 FYNNEI. Trimming pared 7 bases from V and 3 bases from J, leaving 12 bases between. The CDR3 protein is CASKDSSYTGELFF. In DNA form, the CDR3 reads TGTGCCAGCAAGGACAGCAGCTACACCGGGGAGCTGTTTTTT.

V is TRBV4-3 and J is TRBJ2-7; weak D call: TRBD2 (5 bases). The germline gives CDR1 LGHNA, CDR2 YSLEER. This CDR3 has 15 residues. Trimming took 1 base from V and 2 from J, leaving 12 bases between them. Here the CDR3 reads CASSQARGKTYEQYF. The CDR3 region has the DNA TGCGCCAGCAGCCAAGCAAGAGGGAAAACCTACGAGCAGTACTTC.

The V call is TRBV5-1, the J call TRBJ1-2; 7 bases agree with TRBD1. Germline CDR1 SGHRS, CDR2 YFSETQ. Unmatched junction bases numbered 2, after V lost 4 bases and J lost 2 bases. The CDR3 loop spans 13 amino acids. The CDR3 DNA sequence: TGCGCCAGCAGCCCGGACAGGAACTATGGCTACACCTTC. Its protein is CASSPDRNYGYTF.

J is TRBJ1-3 and V is TRBV2; D unclear. Trimming removed 7 bases from V and 4 bases from J, with 14 bases in between. The length of the CDR3 is 14 residues. Germline lookup yields CDR1 SNHLY and CDR2 FYNNEI. The CDR3 DNA reads as TGTGCCAGCACGTCCCTTGCGGGCGGAAACACCATATATTTT. This encodes CASTSLAGGNTIYF. The full variable domain, with the rest looked up from reference TRBV2 and TRBJ1-3, is EPEVTQTPSHQVTQMGQEVILRCVPISNHLYFYWYRQILGQKVEFLVSFYNNEISEKSEIFDDQFSVERPDGSNFTLKIRSTKLEDSAMYFCASTSLAGGNTIYFGEGSWLTVV.

The chain joins TRBV9 to TRBJ2-3; D is ambiguous. The length of the CDR3 is 15 residues. Between the trimmed V and J ends, which lost 0 bases and 2 bases, there was a span of 10 bases. The germline V gene has CDR1 SGDLS and CDR2 YYNGEE. This chain's CDR3 is CASSVGAIYTDTQYF. CDR3 in DNA: TGTGCCAGCAGCGTAGGGGCTATCTACACAGATACGCAGTATTTT.

DNA for the CDR3: TGTGCCAGCAGCTCCACCCCCCTACAGGGGGCTATGTTCGTCGAGCAGTACTTC. Protein product: CASSSTPLQGAMFVEQYF. V is TRBV5-5 and J is TRBJ2-7; 9 positions match TRBD1. The CDR3 runs to 18 residues. Germline CDR1 is SGHKS and CDR2 is YYEKEE (reference sequence). V lost 3 bases, J lost 6 bases, and 19 bases stayed unmatched.

The gene calls are TRBV12-5 and TRBJ1-5, with a possible D match to TRBD1 (5 bases). Germline CDR1 is LGHNT and CDR2 is FRNRAP. The CDR3 sequence is 18 residues long. Trimming stripped 6 bases from V and 0 bases from J, with 21 bases between. The DNA for the CDR3 is TGTGCTAGTGGCCTACCTACCTCTCAGGGTTATAGCAATCAGCCCCAGCATTTT. Its protein is CASGLPTSQGYSNQPQHF.

The chain couples TRBV30 to TRBJ2-2, with a possible D match to TRBD1 (5 bases). CDR3 length: 15 residues. The V end lost 2 bases, the J end lost 5 bases, and 15 bases lay between the germline ends. Germline assignment: CDR1 GTSNPN and CDR2 SVGIG (reference sequence). CDR3 sequence (DNA): TGTGCCTGGAGTCTAGGGCAGGGTAGGACCGGGGAGCTGTTTTTT. The encoded protein is CAWSLGQGRTGELFF.

The V gene is TRBV28, the J gene TRBJ1-5; TRBD1 agrees at 8 bases. V shed 7 bases and J 7 bases; nucleotides not matched to a gene: 15. Germline lookup yields CDR1 MDHEN and CDR2 SYDVKM. CDR3 length: 16 amino acids. DNA of the CDR3: TGTGCCAGCAACGATGGGACAGGTCGGTATTGGCAGCCCCAGCATTTT. Translated: CASNDGTGRYWQPQHF. The whole variable domain, filled in from reference TRBV28 and TRBJ1-5, reads DVKVTQSSRYLVKRTGEKVFLECVQDMDHENMFWYRQDPGLGLRLIYFSYDVKMKEKGDIPEGYSVSREKKERFSLILESASTNQTSMYLCASNDGTGRYWQPQHFGDGTRLSIL.

V is TRBV19 and J is TRBJ2-1; 7 bases are shared with TRBD1. The CDR3 contains 15 residues. Germline CDR1 LNHDA, CDR2 SQIVND (reference sequence). The V segment lost 1 base and the J segment 5 bases; nucleotides outside the gene matches: 5. This CDR3 reads CASSIGGQLNNEQFF. CDR3 DNA sequence: TGTGCCAGTAGTATAGGGGGACAGCTGAACAATGAGCAGTTCTTC. The full variable domain, rest sourced from reference TRBV19 and TRBJ2-1, is DGGITQSPKYLFRKEGQNVTLSCEQNLNHDAMYWYRQDPGQGLRLIYYSQIVNDFQKGDIAEGYSVSREKKESFPLTVTSAQKNPTAFYLCASSIGGQLNNEQFFGPGTRLTVL.

The chain's CDR3 is CASSPARTAGTQYF. DNA for the CDR3: TGTGCCAGCAGCCCGGCCAGGACGGCGGGGACCCAGTACTTC. The chain has TRBV5-5 and TRBJ2-5; TRBD2 might be the D (5 bases). The CDR3 is made up of 14 amino acids. V gave up 4 bases and J gave up 7 bases, with 17 bases separating them. The germline V gene has CDR1 SGHKS and CDR2 YYEKEE (reference sequence).

The chain joins TRBV5-4 to TRBJ1-1; 9 nucleotides agree with TRBD1. The CDR3 is made up of 14 amino acids. Germline CDR1 SGHNT, CDR2 YYREEE (reference sequence). Trimming at V came to 4 bases and at J to 8 bases, leaving 9 bases not matched to a gene. CDR3 sequence reads: CASSPGTGRSEAFF. The CDR3 bases are TGTGCCAGCAGCCCTGGGACAGGGAGGTCAGAAGCTTTCTTT.

The chain couples TRBV5-1 to TRBJ2-3; 8 positions agree with TRBD1. CDR1 is SGHRS and CDR2 is YFSETQ in the germline V gene. V dropped 4 bases and J dropped 2; count of bases not matched to a gene: 6. The CDR3 extends over 15 amino acids. The CDR3 nucleotides read TGCGCCAGCAGCCGGGACAGGCCCAACACAGATACGCAGTATTTT. Translating gives CASSRDRPNTDTQYF.

The chain combines TRBV6-5 with TRBJ2-7, with 7 positions matching TRBD1. Per the germline V gene, CDR1 is MNHEY and CDR2 is SVGAGI. The CDR3 consists of 14 residues. V dropped 4 bases and J dropped 3; count of bases not matched to a gene: 6. CDR3 DNA sequence: TGTGCCAGCAGTTCGACAGGGACAGTCTACGAGCAGTACTTC. Protein: CASSSTGTVYEQYF.

This clone was seen only once. The chain combines TRBV7-2 with TRBJ1-6; maybe TRBD1 (5 bases). This CDR3 has 18 amino acids. V lost 3 bases and J lost 6, with 21 bases in between. Germline V CDR1 and CDR2: SGHTA, FQGNSA. CDR3: CASSFRSLRAGFNSPLHF. For the CDR3, the DNA is TGTGCCAGCAGCTTCAGATCCCTCCGAGCAGGGTTTAATTCACCCCTCCACTTT.

This chain links TRBV2 with TRBJ1-2; the match to TRBD1 covers 7 bases. Germline V lookup: CDR1 SNHLY, CDR2 FYNNEI. V shed 1 base, J shed 2 bases, and the junction held 1 base outside the gene matches. This CDR3 is built from 14 residues. CDR3 nucleotide sequence: TGTGCCAGCAGTGAAGACAGGGGAAACTATGGCTACACCTTC. It translates to CASSEDRGNYGYTF.

The gene calls are TRBV4-2 and TRBJ2-1; 9 bases map to TRBD2. With V trimmed by 1 base and J by 7 bases, 8 bases remained unmatched. Germline V lookup: CDR1 LGHNA, CDR2 YNFKEQ. The CDR3 is 16 residues long. The CDR3: CASSQGGRAGGNEQFF. CDR3 DNA sequence: TGTGCCAGCAGCCAAGGGGGTCGAGCGGGGGGTAATGAGCAGTTCTTC.

This rearrangement joins TRBV10-3 to TRBJ1-6; weak D call: TRBD1 (6 bases). The CDR3 consists of 15 residues. Trimming shortened V by 3 bases and J by 7 bases, and 13 bases separated the two germline ends. Germline-derived CDR1 and CDR2 are ENHRY and SYGVKD. The CDR3 is CAISERQGPNSPLHF. CDR3 sequence (DNA): TGTGCCATCAGTGAACGGCAGGGGCCAAATTCACCCCTCCACTTT.

V and J are TRBV2 and TRBJ1-3; TRBD1 is a possible D gene (6 bases). Germline CDR1 SNHLY, CDR2 FYNNEI. Trimming stripped 3 bases from V and 4 bases from J, with 13 bases between. The CDR3 extends over 15 amino acids. Here the CDR3 reads CASSDTGPGGNTIYF. The CDR3 bases are TGTGCCAGCAGTGATACAGGGCCAGGCGGAAACACCATATATTTT. Variable domain in full (rest from reference TRBV2 and TRBJ1-3): EPEVTQTPSHQVTQMGQEVILRCVPISNHLYFYWYRQILGQKVEFLVSFYNNEISEKSEIFDDQFSVERPDGSNFTLKIRSTKLEDSAMYFCASSDTGPGGNTIYFGEGSWLTVV.

This clone was recorded once. This rearrangement joins TRBV6-5 to TRBJ2-1, with a weak D call TRBD2 (7 bases). Trimming cost V 6 bases and J 7 bases, with 13 bases left between them. This CDR3 has 13 amino acids. Germline V gene lookup returns CDR1 MNHEY and CDR2 SVGAGI. CDR3 loop: CASRVGRGNEQFF. The CDR3 bases are TGTGCCAGCAGGGTGGGGAGGGGGAATGAGCAGTTCTTC.

V gene TRBV2 combines with J gene TRBJ2-2; D is possibly TRBD1 (8 bases). CDR3 size: 14 residues. V lost 7 bases, J lost 4 bases, and 13 bases lay in between. Germline V gives CDR1 SNHLY, CDR2 FYNNEI. The CDR3 sequence: CASTDREGTGELFF. The CDR3 DNA reads TGTGCCAGCACGGACAGGGAGGGCACCGGGGAGCTGTTTTTT.

The CDR3 spells CASSMRSRLAGAYEQYF. In nucleotides, the CDR3 is TGTGCCAGTAGTATGCGGAGTCGACTAGCGGGCGCCTACGAGCAGTACTTC. The chain employs TRBV19 and TRBJ2-7, with 10 bases identical to TRBD2. The germline V gene encodes CDR1 LNHDA and CDR2 SQIVND (reference sequence). Losses at the gene ends were 3 bases for V and 2 bases for J; bases not matched to a gene: 10. The CDR3 totals 17 residues.

V is TRBV5-4 and J is TRBJ2-7, with D hard to call. Germline loops: CDR1 SGHNT, CDR2 YYREEE (reference sequence). This CDR3 has 14 amino acids. Trimming stripped 4 bases from V and 3 bases from J, with 14 bases between. The CDR3, as DNA: TGTGCCAGCAGCCTTACGCAGTCTGGCTACGAGCAGTACTTC. Translating it yields CASSLTQSGYEQYF.